This TCR beta chain was captured in a study of regulatory T cells in long-lasting Graves disease. Study conclusions and caveats: Preferential use of TRBV28, TRBJ1-2 and TRBJ2-5 was seen in persistent disease.

This clonotype has at least ten counts. The antigen remains undetermined. Germline V gene sequence: CDR1 MNHEY, CDR2 SMNVEV (reference sequence). The CDR3 contains 13 residues. The ends lost 2 bases at V and 6 bases at J; junction bases unmatched: 4. Construction of TCR beta libraries relied on iRepertoire HTBI primers and on Arm-PCR targeting CDR3 regions. TCRdb ran MiXCR on the multiplex PCR reads and lists one entry per CDR3 protein. The data show about 520,000 distinct CDR3 sequences, with around 12% seen just once and approximately 9.6% held by the top ten. Time point specified: newly diagnosed GD, antithyroid drugs for less than 3 months. The TCR library was prepared using RNA isolated from PBMCs. EDTA tubes held approximately 10 milliliters of peripheral blood from each patient. The sample was also reused in another study, on T cells in Graves' hyperthyroidism and ophthalmopathy. That report adds: The HTBI primer set was used in a first-round RT-PCR of the TCR CDR3.

The chain joins TRBV27 to TRBJ2-7; 7 nucleotides agree with TRBD2. This receptor was taken from a woman aged 25-40 years with Graves disease. Source: peripheral blood mononuclear cells (PBMCs), taken at new diagnosis, from a patient treated with antithyroid drugs. Here the CDR3 DNA reads TGTGCCAGCAGTTTACATGGCGGGGGCGAGCAGTACTTC. This translates into CASSLHGGGEQYF.